This T cell receptor beta chain comes out of a study of OX40 agonist ivuxolimab in advanced cancers. Study-level findings and limits: Circulating CD4+ and CD8+ T cells showed clonal expansion by week 6 at 0.1 to 3.0 mg/kg.

TCRdb's copy holds only in-frame clones and misses some; the assay was immunoSEQ multiplex PCR. The sample has 70,000 to 80,000 clones; approximately 94% are singletons. Of note for this clone: Antigen: not known.

This TCR was recovered from an adult with an advanced solid tumor such as melanoma, head and neck, liver or kidney cancer. This material consisted of CD4+ or CD8+ T cells sorted from blood, taken in a trial of the OX40 agonist ivuxolimab.

CDR3 sequence (DNA): TGTGCCAGCAGCTTAAGCCAGGGATCGAGCACTGAAGCTTTCTTT. Its protein product is CASSLSQGSSTEAFF. The chain employs TRBV7-6 and TRBJ1-1; D perhaps matches TRBD1 (5 bases). The V and J ends lost 2 bases and 4 bases respectively, with 14 bases between them. The CDR3 contains 15 residues. The germline V gene encodes CDR1 SGHVS and CDR2 FNYEAQ.